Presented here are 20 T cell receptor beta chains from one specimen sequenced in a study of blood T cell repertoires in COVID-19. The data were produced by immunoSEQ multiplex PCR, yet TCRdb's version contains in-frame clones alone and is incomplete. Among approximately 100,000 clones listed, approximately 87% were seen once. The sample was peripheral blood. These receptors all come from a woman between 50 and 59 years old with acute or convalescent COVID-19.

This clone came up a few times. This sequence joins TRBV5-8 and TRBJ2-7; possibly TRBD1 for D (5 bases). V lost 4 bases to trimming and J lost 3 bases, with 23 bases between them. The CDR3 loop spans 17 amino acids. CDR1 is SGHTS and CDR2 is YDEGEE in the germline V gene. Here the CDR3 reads CASSAREYRTQYYEQYF. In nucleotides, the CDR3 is TGTGCCAGCAGCGCCCGAGAGTACCGGACACAATACTACGAGCAGTACTTC. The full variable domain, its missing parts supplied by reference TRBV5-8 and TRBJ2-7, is EAGVTQSPTHLIKTRGQQATLRCSPISGHTSVYWYQQALGLGLQFLLWYDEGEERNRGNFPPRFSGRQFPNYSSELNVNALELEDSALYLCASSAREYRTQYYEQYFGPGTRLTVT.

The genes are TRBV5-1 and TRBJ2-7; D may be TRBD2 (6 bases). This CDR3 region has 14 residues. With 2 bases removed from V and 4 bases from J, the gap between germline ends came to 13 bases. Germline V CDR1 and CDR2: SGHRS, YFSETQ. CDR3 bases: TGCGCCAGCAGCTTAGGAGGGGAGGTGTACGAGCAGTACTTC. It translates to CASSLGGEVYEQYF.

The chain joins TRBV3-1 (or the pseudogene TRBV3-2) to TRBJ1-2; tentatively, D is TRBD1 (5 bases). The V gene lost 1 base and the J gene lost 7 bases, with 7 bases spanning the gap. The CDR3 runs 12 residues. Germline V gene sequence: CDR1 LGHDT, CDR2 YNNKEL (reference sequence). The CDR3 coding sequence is TGTGCCAGCAGCCAAGCTGGGGCTGGCTACACCTTC. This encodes CASSQAGAGYTF.

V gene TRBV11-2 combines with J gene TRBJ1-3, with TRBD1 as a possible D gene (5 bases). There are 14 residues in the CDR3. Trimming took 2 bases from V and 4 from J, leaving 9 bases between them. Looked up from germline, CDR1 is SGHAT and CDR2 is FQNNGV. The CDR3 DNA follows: TGTGCCAGCAGCTTACGAAGGGGAGGAAACACCATATATTTT. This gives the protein CASSLRRGGNTIYF.

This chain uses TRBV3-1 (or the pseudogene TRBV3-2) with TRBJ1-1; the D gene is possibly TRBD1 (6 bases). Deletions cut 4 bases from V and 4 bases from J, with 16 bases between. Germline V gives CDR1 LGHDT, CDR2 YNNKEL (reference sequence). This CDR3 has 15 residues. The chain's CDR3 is CASSRYPRGGTEAFF. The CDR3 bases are TGTGCCAGCAGCCGTTACCCCAGGGGTGGCACTGAAGCTTTCTTT.

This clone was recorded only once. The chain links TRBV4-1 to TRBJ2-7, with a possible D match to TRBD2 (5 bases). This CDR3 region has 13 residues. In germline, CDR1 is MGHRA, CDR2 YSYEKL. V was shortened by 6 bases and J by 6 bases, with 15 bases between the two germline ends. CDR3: CASSQREGTEQYF. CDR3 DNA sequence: TGCGCCAGCAGTCAACGAGAGGGTACCGAGCAGTACTTC.

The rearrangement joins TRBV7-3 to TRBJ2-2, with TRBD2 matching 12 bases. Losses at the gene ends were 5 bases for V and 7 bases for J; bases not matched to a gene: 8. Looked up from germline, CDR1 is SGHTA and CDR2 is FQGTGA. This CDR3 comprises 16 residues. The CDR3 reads CASSPTSGGGNGELFF. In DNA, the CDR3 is TGTGCCAGCAGCCCGACTAGCGGGGGAGGGAACGGGGAGCTGTTTTTT.

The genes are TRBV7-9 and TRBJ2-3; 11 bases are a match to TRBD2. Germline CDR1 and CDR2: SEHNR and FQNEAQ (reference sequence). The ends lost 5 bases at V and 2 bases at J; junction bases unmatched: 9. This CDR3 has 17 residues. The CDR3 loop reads CASSDQLAGDSTDTQYF. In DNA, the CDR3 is TGTGCCAGCAGCGACCAACTAGCGGGGGACTCCACAGATACGCAGTATTTT.

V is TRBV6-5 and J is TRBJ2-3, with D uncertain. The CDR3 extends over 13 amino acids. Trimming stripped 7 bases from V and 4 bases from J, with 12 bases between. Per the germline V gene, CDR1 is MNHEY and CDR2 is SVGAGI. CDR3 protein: CASNLQASDTQYF. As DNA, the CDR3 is TGTGCCAGCAACCTGCAAGCGTCAGATACGCAGTATTTT.

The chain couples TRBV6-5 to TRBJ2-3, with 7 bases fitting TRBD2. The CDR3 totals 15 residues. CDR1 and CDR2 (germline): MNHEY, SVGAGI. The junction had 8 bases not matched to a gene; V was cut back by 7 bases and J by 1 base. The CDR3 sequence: CASTLGGSGTDTQYF. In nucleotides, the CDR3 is TGTGCCAGCACCCTGGGGGGGAGTGGCACAGATACGCAGTATTTT.

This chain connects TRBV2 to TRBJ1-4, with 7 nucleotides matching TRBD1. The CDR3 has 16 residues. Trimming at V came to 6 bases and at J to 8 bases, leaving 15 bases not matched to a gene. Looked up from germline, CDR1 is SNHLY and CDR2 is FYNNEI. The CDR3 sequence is CASRDTGTAGAEKLFF. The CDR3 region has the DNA TGTGCCAGCAGGGACACCGGGACAGCGGGTGCCGAAAAACTGTTTTTT.

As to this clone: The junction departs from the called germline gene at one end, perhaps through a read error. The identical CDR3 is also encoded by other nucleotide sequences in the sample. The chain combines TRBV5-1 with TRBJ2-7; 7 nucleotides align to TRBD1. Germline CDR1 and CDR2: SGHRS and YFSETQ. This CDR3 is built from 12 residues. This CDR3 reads CASSLTGFEQYF. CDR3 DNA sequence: TGCGCTAGCAGCTTGACAGGGTTCGAGCAGTACTTC. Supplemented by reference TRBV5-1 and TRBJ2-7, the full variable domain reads KAGVTQTPRYLIKTRGQQVTLSCSPISGHRSVSWYQQTPGQGLQFLFEYFSETQRNKGNFPGRFSGRQFSNSRSEMNVSTLELGDSALYLCASSLTGFEQYFGPGTRLTVT.

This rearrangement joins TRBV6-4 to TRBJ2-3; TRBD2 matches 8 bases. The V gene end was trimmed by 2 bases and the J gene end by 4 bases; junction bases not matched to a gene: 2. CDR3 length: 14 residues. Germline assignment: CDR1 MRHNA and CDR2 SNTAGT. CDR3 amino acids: CASSDGGGPDTQYF. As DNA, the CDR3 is TGTGCCAGCAGTGACGGCGGGGGGCCAGATACGCAGTATTTT.

The CDR3 DNA follows: TGTGCCAGCAGTGACCAGGGACAGGGGCAAACTGAAGCTTTCTTT. Translating it yields CASSDQGQGQTEAFF. The chain uses TRBV6-1 and TRBJ1-1; 10 positions match TRBD1. This CDR3 has 15 amino acids. With 3 bases clipped from V and 5 bases from J, the junction kept 6 bases outside the gene matches. Germline V gives CDR1 MNHNS, CDR2 SASEGT.

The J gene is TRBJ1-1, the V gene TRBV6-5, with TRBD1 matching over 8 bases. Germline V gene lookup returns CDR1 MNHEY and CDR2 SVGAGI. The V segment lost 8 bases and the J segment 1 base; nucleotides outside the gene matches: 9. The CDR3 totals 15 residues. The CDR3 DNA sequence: TGTGCCAGCCTTCTACGGACAGGGTGGAACACTGAAGCTTTCTTT. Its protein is CASLLRTGWNTEAFF.

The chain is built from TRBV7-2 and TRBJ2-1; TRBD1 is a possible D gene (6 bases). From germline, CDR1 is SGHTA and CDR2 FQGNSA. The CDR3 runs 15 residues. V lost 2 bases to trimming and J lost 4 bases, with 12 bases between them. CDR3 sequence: CASSLSGQHYNEQFF. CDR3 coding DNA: TGTGCCAGCAGCTTATCTGGACAGCATTACAATGAGCAGTTCTTC.

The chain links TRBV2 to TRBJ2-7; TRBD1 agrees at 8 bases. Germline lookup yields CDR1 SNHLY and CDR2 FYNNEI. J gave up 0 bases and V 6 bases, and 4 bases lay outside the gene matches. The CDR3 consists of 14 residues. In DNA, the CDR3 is TGTGCCAGCAGACTGACAGGGGCCTCCTACGAGCAGTACTTC. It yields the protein CASRLTGASYEQYF.

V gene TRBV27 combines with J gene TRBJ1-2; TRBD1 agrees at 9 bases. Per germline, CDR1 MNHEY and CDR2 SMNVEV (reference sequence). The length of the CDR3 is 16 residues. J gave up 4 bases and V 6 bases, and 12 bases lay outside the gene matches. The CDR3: CASSLTGQGKGYGYTF. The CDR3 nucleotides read TGTGCCAGCAGCTTGACCGGACAGGGGAAGGGCTATGGCTACACCTTC.

The CDR3 coding sequence is TGTGCCAGCAGCCTGGGCGCTGGCACAGATACGCAGTATTTT. This codes for CASSLGAGTDTQYF. The chain carries TRBV5-8 and TRBJ2-3, with no clear D. V was pared by 4 bases and J by 1 base, with 10 bases between. Germline V gives CDR1 SGHTS, CDR2 YDEGEE. The CDR3 contains 14 residues.

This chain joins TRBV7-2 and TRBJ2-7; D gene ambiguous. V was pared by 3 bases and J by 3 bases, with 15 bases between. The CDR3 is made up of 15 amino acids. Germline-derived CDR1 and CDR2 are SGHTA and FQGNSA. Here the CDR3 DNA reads TGTGCCAGCAGCTTTTACCCTCTAGGAAACTACGAGCAGTACTTC. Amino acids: CASSFYPLGNYEQYF.